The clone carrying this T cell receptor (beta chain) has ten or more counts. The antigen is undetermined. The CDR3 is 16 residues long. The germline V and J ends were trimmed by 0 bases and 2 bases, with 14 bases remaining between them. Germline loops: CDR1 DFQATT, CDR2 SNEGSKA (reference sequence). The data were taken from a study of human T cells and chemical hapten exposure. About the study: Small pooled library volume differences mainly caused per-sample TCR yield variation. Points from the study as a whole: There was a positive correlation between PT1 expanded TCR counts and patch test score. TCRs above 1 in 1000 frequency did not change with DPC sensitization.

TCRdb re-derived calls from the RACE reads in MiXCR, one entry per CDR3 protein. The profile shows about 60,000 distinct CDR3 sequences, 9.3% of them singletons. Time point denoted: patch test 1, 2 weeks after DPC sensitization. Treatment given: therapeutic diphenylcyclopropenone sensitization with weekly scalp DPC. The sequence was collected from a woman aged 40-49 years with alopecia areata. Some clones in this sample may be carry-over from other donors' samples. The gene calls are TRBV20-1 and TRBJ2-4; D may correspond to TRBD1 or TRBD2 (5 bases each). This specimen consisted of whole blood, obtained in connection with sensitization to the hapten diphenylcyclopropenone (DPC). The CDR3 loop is CSARDGSGTTKNIQYF. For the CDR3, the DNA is TGCAGTGCTAGAGATGGTTCCGGGACCACCAAAAACATTCAGTACTTC.